This T cell receptor (beta chain) is drawn from a study of blood T cell repertoires in COVID-19. Across the whole study: Spain, Italy and the United States supplied samples that represented acute and convalescent COVID-19.

The CDR3 sequence is 14 residues long. CDR1 is MDHEN and CDR2 is SYDVKM in the germline V gene. V lost 7 bases and J 4 bases, leaving 14 bases between the germline ends. Under the authors' procedure: For nucleated cells, counts were estimated from reference gene primer amplification. Repertoires were generated with immunoSEQ multiplex PCR, while TCRdb's copy carries only in-frame clones and drops some. V, J and clone size were drawn from that table, and D and trimming were deduced from the DNA. The table has approximately 190,000 clones, about nine tenths seen once; the top ten hold about 2%. J is TRBJ1-5 and V is TRBV28, with D perhaps TRBD1 (5 bases). Material: peripheral blood. The sequence was collected from a man aged 70 or older with active or convalescent COVID-19. This chain's CDR3 is CASTSGDGNQPQHF. CDR3 bases: TGTGCCAGCACCTCGGGGGACGGGAATCAGCCCCAGCATTTT. The full variable domain, with the rest looked up from reference TRBV28 and TRBJ1-5, is DVKVTQSSRYLVKRTGEKVFLECVQDMDHENMFWYRQDPGLGLRLIYFSYDVKMKEKGDIPEGYSVSREKKERFSLILESASTNQTSMYLCASTSGDGNQPQHFGDGTRLSIL.